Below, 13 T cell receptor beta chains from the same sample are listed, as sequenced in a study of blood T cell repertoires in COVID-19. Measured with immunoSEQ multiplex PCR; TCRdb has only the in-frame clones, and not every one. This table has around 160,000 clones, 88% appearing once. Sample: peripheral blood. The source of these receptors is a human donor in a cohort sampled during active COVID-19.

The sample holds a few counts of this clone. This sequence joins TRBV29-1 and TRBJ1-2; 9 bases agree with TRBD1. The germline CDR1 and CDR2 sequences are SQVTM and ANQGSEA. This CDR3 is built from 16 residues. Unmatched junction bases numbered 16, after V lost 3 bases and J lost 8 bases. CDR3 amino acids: CSVDSVASDRGIGYTF. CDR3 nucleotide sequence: TGCAGCGTTGATAGTGTAGCCTCGGACAGGGGAATAGGCTACACCTTC.

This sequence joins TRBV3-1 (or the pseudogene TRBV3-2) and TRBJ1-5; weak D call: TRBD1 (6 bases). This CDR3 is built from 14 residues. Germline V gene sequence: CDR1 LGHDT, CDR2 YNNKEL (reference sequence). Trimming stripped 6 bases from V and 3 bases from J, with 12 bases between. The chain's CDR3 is CASSTTGTNQPQHF. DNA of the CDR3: TGTGCCAGCAGTACAACAGGGACCAATCAGCCCCAGCATTTT.

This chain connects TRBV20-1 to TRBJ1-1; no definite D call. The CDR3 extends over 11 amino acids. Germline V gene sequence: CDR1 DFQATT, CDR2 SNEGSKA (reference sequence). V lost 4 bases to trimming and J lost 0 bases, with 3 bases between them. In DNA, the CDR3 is TGCAGTGCTACTGTGAACACTGAAGCTTTCTTT. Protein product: CSATVNTEAFF.

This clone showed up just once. CDR3 amino acids: CASSLGGSSGNTIYF. The CDR3 DNA is TGTGCCAGCAGCTTGGGTGGTAGCTCTGGAAACACCATATATTTT. The rearrangement uses TRBV5-4 and TRBJ1-3; D not certain. The V gene's germline CDR1 is SGHNT and CDR2 YYREEE (reference sequence). The CDR3 spans 15 residues. The germline V and J ends were trimmed by 0 bases and 0 bases, with 7 bases remaining between them.

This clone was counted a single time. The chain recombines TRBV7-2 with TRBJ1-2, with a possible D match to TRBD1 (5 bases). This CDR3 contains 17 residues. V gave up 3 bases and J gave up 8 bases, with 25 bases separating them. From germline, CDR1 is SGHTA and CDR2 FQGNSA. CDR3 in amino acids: CASSFLTVAGSPTGYTF. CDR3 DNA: TGTGCCAGCAGCTTCCTAACGGTAGCAGGGTCTCCTACCGGCTACACCTTC. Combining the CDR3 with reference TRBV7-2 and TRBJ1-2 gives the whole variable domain GAGVSQSPSNKVTEKGKDVELRCDPISGHTALYWYRQSLGQGLEFLIYFQGNSAPDKSGLPSDRFSAERTGGSVSTLTIQRTQQEDSAVYLCASSFLTVAGSPTGYTFGSGTRLTVV.

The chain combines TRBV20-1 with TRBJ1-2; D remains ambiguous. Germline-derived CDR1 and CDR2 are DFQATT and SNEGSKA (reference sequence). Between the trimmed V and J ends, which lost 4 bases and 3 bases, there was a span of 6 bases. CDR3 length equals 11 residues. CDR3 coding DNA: TGCAGTGCTAAGTCAGACTATGGCTACACCTTC. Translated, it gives CSAKSDYGYTF.

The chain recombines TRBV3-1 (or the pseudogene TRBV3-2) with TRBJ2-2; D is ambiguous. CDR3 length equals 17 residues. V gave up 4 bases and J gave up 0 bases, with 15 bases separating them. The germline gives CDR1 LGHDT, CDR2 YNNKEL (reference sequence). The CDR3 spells CASSPRSPSANTGELFF. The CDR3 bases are TGTGCCAGCAGCCCCAGGTCTCCTTCGGCGAACACCGGGGAGCTGTTTTTT.

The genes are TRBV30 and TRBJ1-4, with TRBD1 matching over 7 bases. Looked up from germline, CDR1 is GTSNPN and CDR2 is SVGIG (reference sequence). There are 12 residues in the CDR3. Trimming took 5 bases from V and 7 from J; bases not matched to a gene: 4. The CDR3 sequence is CAWQGVSEKLFF. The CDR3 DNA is TGTGCCTGGCAGGGGGTCAGTGAAAAACTGTTTTTT.

CDR3 in DNA: TGTGCCAGCAGCTTAGGATCCTGGGCAGCACAAGAGACCCAGTACTTC. Translation gives CASSLGSWAAQETQYF. The chain combines TRBV11-2 with TRBJ2-5; unclear D gene. Germline assignment: CDR1 SGHAT and CDR2 FQNNGV. CDR3 length: 16 amino acids. V was trimmed by 1 base and J by 2 bases, leaving 14 bases between them.

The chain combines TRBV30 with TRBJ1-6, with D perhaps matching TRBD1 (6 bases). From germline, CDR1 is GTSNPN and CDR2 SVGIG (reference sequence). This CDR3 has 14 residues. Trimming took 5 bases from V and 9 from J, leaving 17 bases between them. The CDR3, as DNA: TGTGCCTGGCGCAGGGCCAGGGGAGTTTCACCCCTCCACTTT. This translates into CAWRRARGVSPLHF.

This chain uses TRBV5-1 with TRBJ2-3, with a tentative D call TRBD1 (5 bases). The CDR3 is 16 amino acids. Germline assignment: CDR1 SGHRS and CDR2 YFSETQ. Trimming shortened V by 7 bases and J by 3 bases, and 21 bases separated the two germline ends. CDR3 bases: TGCGCCAGCCGTCTACAGGACACCCACTGGACAGATACGCAGTATTTT. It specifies CASRLQDTHWTDTQYF.

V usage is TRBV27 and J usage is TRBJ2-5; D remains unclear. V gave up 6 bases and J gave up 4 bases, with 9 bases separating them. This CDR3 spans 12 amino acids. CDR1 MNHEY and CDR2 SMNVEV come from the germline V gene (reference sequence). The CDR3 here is CASSLSGETQYF. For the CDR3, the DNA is TGTGCCAGCAGCCTATCAGGAGAGACCCAGTACTTC.

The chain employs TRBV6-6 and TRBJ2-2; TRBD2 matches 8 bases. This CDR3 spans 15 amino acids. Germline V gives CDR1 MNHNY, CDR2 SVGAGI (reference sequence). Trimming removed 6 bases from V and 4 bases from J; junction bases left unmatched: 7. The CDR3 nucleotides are TGTGCCAGCAGCAACGGGGGGGCGAGCACCGGGGAGCTGTTTTTT. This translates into CASSNGGASTGELFF.